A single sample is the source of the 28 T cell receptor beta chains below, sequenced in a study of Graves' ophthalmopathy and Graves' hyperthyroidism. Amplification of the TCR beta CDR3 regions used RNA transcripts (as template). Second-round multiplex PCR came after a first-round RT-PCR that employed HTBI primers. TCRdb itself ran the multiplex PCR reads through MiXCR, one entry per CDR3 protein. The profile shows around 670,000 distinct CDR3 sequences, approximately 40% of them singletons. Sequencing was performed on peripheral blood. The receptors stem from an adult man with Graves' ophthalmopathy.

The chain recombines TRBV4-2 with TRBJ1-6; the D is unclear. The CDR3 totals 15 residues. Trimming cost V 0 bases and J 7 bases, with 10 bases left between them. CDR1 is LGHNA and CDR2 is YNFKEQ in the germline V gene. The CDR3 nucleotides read TGTGCCAGCAGCCAAGATCCGACTTTAAATTCACCCCTCCACTTT. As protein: CASSQDPTLNSPLHF.

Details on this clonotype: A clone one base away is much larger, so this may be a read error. CDR3 nucleotides: TGTGCCATCAGTGAATCCCTGGGCAGCTTCTGGGAGCAGTACTTC. Translating it yields CAISESLGSFWEQYF. The chain recombines TRBV10-3 with TRBJ2-7; no reliable D call. With 3 bases removed from V and 7 bases from J, the gap between germline ends came to 19 bases. The germline gives CDR1 ENHRY, CDR2 SYGVKD. CDR3 length: 15 amino acids.

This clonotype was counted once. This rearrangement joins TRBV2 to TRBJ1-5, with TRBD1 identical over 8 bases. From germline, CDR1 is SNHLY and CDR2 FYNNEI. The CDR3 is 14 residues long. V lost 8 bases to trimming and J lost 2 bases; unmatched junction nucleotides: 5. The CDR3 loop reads CASGDRGGNQPQHF. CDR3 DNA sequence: TGTGCCAGCGGCGACAGGGGTGGCAATCAGCCCCAGCATTTT.

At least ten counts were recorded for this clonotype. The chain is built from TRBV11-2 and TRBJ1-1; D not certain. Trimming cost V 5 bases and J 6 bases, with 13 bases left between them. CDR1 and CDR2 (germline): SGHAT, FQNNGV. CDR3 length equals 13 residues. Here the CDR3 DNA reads TGTGCCAGCAGCCACATCCAGTACGCTGAAGCTTTCTTT. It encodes CASSHIQYAEAFF.

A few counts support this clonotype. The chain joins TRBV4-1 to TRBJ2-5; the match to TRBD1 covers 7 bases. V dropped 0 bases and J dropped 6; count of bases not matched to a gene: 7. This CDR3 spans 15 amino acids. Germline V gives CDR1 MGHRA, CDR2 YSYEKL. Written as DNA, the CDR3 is TGCGCCAGCAGCCAAGATCGACAGGGAAGGAAGACCCAGTACTTC. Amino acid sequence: CASSQDRQGRKTQYF.

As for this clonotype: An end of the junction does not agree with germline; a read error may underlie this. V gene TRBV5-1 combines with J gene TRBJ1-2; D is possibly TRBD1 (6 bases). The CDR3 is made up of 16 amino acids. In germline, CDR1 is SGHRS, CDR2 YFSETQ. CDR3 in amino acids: CASSLVGQGQYYGYTF. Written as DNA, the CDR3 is TGTGCCAGCAGTTTGGTGGGGCAGGGGCAATACTATGGCTACACCTTC.

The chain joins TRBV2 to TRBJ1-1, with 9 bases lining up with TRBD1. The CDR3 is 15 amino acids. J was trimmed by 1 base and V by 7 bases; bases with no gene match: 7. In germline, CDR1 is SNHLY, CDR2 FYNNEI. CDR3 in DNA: TGTGCCAGCATATTACCGGGACAGGGGAACACTGAAGCTTTCTTT. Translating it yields CASILPGQGNTEAFF.

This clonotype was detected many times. CDR3 coding DNA: TGCAGCGTTGGGGCCCTATCTAACTATGGCTACACCTTC. Protein product: CSVGALSNYGYTF. This chain joins TRBV29-1 and TRBJ1-2; D gene uncertain. Looked up from germline, CDR1 is SQVTM and CDR2 is ANQGSEA. The CDR3 extends over 13 amino acids. The V and J ends lost 4 bases and 0 bases respectively, with 9 bases between them.

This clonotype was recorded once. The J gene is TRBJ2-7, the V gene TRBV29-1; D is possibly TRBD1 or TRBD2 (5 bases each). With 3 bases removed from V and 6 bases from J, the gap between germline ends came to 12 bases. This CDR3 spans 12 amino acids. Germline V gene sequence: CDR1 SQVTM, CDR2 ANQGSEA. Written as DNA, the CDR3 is TGCAGCGTTGACCTTGGGGGATTCGAGCAGTACTTC. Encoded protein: CSVDLGGFEQYF.

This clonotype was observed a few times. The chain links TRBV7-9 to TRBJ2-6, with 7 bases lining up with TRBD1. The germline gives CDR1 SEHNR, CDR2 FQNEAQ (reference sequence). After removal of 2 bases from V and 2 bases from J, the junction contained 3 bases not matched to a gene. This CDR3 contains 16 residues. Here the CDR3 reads CASSLTGVAGANVLTF. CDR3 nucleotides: TGTGCCAGCAGCTTAACAGGGGTGGCTGGGGCCAACGTCCTGACTTTC.

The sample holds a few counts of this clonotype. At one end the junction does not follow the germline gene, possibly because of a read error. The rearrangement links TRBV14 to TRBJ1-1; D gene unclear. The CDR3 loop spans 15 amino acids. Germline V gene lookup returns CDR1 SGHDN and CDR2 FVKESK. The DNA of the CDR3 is TGCGCCAGCAGCCAAAATCCCCAGCCGAACACTGAAGCTTTCTTT. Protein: CASSQNPQPNTEAFF.

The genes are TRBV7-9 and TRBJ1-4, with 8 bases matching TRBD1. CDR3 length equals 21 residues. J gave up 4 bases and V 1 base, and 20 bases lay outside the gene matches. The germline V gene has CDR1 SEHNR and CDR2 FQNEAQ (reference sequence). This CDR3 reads CASSLEDWRTGSSGDNEKLFF. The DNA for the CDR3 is TGTGCCAGCAGCTTAGAGGATTGGCGGACAGGGTCATCAGGTGATAATGAAAAACTGTTTTTT.

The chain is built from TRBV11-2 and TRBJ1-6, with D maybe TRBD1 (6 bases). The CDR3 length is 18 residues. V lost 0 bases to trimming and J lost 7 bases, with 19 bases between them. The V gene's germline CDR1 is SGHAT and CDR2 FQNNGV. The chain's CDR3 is CASSLEVFWGQTNSPLHF. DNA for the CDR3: TGTGCCAGCAGCTTAGAAGTGTTCTGGGGGCAAACAAATTCACCCCTCCACTTT. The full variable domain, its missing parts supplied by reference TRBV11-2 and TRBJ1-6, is EAGVAQSPRYKIIEKRQSVAFWCNPISGHATLYWYQQILGQGPKLLIQFQNNGVVDDSQLPKDRFSAERLKGVDSTLKIQPAKLEDSAVYLCASSLEVFWGQTNSPLHFGNGTRLTVT.

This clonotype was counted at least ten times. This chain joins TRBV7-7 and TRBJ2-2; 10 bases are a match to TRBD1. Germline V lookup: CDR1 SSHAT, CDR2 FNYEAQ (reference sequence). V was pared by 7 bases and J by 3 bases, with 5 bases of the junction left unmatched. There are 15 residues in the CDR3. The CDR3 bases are TGTGCCAGCACCTACGGGACAGGGGACACCGGGGAGCTGTTTTTT. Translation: CASTYGTGDTGELFF.

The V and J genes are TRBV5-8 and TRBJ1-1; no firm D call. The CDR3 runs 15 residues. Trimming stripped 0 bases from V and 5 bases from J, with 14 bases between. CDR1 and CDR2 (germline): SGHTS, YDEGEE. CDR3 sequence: CASSLAKTRGTEAFF. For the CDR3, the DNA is TGTGCCAGCAGCTTGGCCAAGACACGTGGGACTGAAGCTTTCTTT.

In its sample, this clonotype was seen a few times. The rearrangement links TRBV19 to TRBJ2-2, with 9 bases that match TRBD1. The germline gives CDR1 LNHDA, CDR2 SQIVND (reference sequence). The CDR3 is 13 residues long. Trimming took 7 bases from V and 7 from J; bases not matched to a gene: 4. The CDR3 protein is CASTQGAVGELFF. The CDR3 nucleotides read TGTGCCAGTACACAGGGGGCTGTCGGGGAGCTGTTTTTT. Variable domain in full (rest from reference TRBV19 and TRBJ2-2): DGGITQSPKYLFRKEGQNVTLSCEQNLNHDAMYWYRQDPGQGLRLIYYSQIVNDFQKGDIAEGYSVSREKKESFPLTVTSAQKNPTAFYLCASTQGAVGELFFGEGSRLTVL.

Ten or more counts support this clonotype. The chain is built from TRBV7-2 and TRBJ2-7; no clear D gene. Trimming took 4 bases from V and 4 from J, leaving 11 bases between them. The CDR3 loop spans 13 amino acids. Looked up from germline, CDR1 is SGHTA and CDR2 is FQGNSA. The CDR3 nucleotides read TGTGCCAGCAGCTCGGACGACCTATACGAGCAGTACTTC. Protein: CASSSDDLYEQYF.

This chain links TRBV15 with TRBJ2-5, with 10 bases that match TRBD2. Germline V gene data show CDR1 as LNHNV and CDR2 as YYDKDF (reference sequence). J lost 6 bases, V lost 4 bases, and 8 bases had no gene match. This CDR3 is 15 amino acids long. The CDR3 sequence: CATSNSGGPKQTQYF. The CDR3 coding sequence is TGTGCCACCAGCAATAGCGGGGGGCCGAAACAGACCCAGTACTTC.

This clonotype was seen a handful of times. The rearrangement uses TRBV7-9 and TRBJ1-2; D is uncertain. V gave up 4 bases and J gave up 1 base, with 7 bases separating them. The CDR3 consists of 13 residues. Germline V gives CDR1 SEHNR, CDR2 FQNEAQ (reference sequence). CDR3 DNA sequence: TGTGCCAGCAGCTCCGAGATTAACTATGGCTACACCTTC. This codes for CASSSEINYGYTF.

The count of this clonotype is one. The CDR3 region is CSDRLAGETQYF. DNA of the CDR3: TGCAGCGACCGACTAGCGGGGGAGACCCAGTACTTC. J is TRBJ2-5 and V is TRBV29-1; 11 bases agree with TRBD2. Trimming at V came to 7 bases and at J to 5 bases, leaving 3 bases not matched to a gene. This CDR3 comprises 12 residues. Looked up from germline, CDR1 is SQVTM and CDR2 is ANQGSEA. The variable domain in full, with the rest retrieved from reference TRBV29-1 and TRBJ2-5, is SAVISQKPSRDICQRGTSLTIQCQVDSQVTMMFWYRQQPGQSLTLIATANQGSEATYESGFVIDKFPISRPNLTFSTLTVSNMSPEDSSIYLCSDRLAGETQYFGPGTRLLVL.

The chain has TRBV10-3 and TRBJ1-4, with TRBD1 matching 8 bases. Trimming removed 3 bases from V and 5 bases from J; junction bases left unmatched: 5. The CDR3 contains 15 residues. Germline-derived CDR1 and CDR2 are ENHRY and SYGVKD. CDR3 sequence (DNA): TGTGCCATCAGTGACCGGGACAGGAGAAATGAAAAACTGTTTTTT. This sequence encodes CAISDRDRRNEKLFF.

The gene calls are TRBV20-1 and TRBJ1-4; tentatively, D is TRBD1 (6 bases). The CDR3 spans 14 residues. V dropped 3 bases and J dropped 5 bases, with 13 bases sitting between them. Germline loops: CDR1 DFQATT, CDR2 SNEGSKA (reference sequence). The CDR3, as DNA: TGCAGTGCTAGTGATTTGCAGGGGAATGAAAAACTGTTTTTT. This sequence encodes CSASDLQGNEKLFF.

The CDR3 DNA reads TGTGCCAGTAGTGTTCGGGACAGGGGATATGGCTACACCTTC. It specifies CASSVRDRGYGYTF. The chain has TRBV19 and TRBJ1-2; 10 nucleotides match TRBD1. The ends lost 5 bases at V and 5 bases at J; junction bases unmatched: 5. Germline CDR1 LNHDA, CDR2 SQIVND (reference sequence). The CDR3 has 14 residues.

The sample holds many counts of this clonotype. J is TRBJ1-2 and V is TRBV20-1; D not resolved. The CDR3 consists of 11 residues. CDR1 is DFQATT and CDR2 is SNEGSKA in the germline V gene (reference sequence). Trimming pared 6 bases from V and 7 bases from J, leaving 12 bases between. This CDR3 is CSARRGSGYTF. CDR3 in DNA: TGCAGTGCCCGCCGTGGGTCTGGCTACACCTTC.

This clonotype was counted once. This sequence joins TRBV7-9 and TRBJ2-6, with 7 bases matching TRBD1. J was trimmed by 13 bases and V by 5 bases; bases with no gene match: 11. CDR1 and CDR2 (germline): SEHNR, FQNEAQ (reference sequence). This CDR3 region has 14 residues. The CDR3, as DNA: TGTGCCAGCAGCCCGATCGATGTGGACAGGGTCCTGACTTTC. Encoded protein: CASSPIDVDRVLTF. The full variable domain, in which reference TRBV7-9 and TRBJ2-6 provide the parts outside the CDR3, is DTGVSQNPRHKITKRGQNVTFRCDPISEHNRLYWYRQTLGQGPEFLTYFQNEAQLEKSRLLSDRFSAERPKGSFSTLEIQRTEQGDSAMYLCASSPIDVDRVLTFGAGSRLTVL.

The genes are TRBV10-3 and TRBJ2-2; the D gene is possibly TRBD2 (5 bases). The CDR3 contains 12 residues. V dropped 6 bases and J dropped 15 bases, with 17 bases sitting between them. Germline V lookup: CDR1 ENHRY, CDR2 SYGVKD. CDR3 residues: CAISRSPGKLFF. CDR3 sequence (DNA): TGTGCCATCAGCAGAAGTCCCGGGAAGTTGTTTTTT.

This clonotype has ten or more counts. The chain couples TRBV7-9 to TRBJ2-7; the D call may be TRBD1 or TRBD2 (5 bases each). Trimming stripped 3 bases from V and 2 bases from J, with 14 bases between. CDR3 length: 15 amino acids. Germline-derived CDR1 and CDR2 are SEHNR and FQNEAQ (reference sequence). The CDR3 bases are TGTGCCAGCAGCTTTGGCCAGGGAGATACCTACGAGCAGTACTTC. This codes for CASSFGQGDTYEQYF.

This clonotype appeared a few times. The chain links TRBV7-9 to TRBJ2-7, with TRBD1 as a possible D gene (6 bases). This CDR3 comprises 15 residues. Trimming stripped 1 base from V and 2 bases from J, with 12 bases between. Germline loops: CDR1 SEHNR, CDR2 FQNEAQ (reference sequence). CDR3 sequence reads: CASSLGTASTYEQYF. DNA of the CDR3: TGTGCCAGCAGCTTAGGGACAGCGTCTACCTACGAGCAGTACTTC.